The 19 T cell receptor beta chains below come from one sample, sequenced in a study of metastatic and nonmetastatic thyroid tumors. TCRdb re-analyzed the PCR reads through MiXCR. Among about 30,000 clones listed, more than 20% were seen once. Until they underwent thyroid surgery, no patient had received any treatment. The sequencing input was blood. The receptors shown here come from a female donor with papillary thyroid cancer or a benign thyroid nodule (not recorded which). Some clones in this sample may be carry-over from other donors' samples.

This clone was counted at least ten times. The rearrangement links TRBV19 to TRBJ2-1; 8 positions agree with TRBD2. This CDR3 has 16 amino acids. Unmatched junction bases numbered 9, after V lost 0 bases and J lost 8 bases. Germline V CDR1 and CDR2: LNHDA, SQIVND (reference sequence). CDR3 DNA: TGTGCCAGTAGTATAGATGGAAGCGGGAGAACCCATGAGCAGTTCTTC. Its protein product is CASSIDGSGRTHEQFF.

At least ten counts were recorded for this clone. Within the sample, other DNA sequences also encode this same CDR3. The chain combines TRBV7-3 with TRBJ1-4, with D unresolved. The CDR3 runs to 13 residues. Germline-derived CDR1 and CDR2 are SGHTA and FQGTGA. V lost 4 bases to trimming and J lost 7 bases, with 10 bases between them. The CDR3 nucleotides are TGTGCCAGCAGCTCGGGTGTTGGTGAAAAACTGTTTTTT. Amino acids: CASSSGVGEKLFF.

This clone was picked up many times. The chain joins TRBV3-1 to TRBJ1-2; no reliable D call. V was trimmed by 2 bases and J by 1 base, leaving 5 bases between them. There are 13 residues in the CDR3. The germline CDR1 and CDR2 sequences are LGHDT and YNNKEL (reference sequence). DNA of the CDR3: TGTGCCAGCAGCCAATCGCGTAACTATGGCTACACCTTC. Its protein is CASSQSRNYGYTF.

This chain joins TRBV6-2 or TRBV6-3 and TRBJ2-7; D is unclear. The CDR3 has 10 residues. V was clipped by 5 bases and J by 3 bases, with 2 bases between them. Germline V gene lookup returns CDR1 MNHEY and CDR2 SVGEGT. CDR3 nucleotide sequence: TGTGCCAGCAGTAACTACGAGCAGTACTTC. It encodes CASSNYEQYF.

At least ten counts were recorded for this clone. The chain links TRBV2 to TRBJ2-1; the match to TRBD2 covers 8 bases. The CDR3 totals 13 residues. The V gene's germline CDR1 is SNHLY and CDR2 FYNNEI. V was clipped by 6 bases and J by 9 bases; unmatched bases: 7. DNA for the CDR3: TGTGCCAGCAGAAGGGGACTAGGTACTGAGCAGTTCTTC. It is translated as CASRRGLGTEQFF.

The chain uses TRBV12-3 or TRBV12-4 and TRBJ2-3; 11 bases map to TRBD2. The CDR3 runs to 18 residues. The trim removed 5 bases at V and 2 bases at J, leaving 12 bases unmatched. The CDR3 DNA sequence: TGTGCCAGCAGTCTCCCCTGGTTAGCGGGAGGGGACACAGATACGCAGTATTTT. Translated: CASSLPWLAGGDTDTQYF.

The rearrangement joins TRBV13 to TRBJ2-7; 7 bases map to TRBD2. V dropped 6 bases and J dropped 3; count of bases not matched to a gene: 8. CDR1 is PRHDT, CDR2 FYEKMQ, per germline (reference sequence). The CDR3 runs 14 residues. DNA for the CDR3: TGTGCCAGCAGGATCGGGACTACCGGCTACGAGCAGTACTTC. Its protein product is CASRIGTTGYEQYF.

V and J are TRBV5-1 and TRBJ2-2; 7 bases agree with TRBD1. The CDR3 covers 14 residues. Germline V lookup: CDR1 SGHRS, CDR2 YFSETQ. With V trimmed by 4 bases and J by 6 bases, 6 bases remained unmatched. This CDR3 is CASSVDRAAGELFF. CDR3 bases: TGCGCCAGCAGCGTAGACAGGGCGGCCGGGGAGCTGTTTTTT.

V is TRBV30 and J is TRBJ2-7; either TRBD1 or TRBD2 may supply D (6 bases each). The CDR3 covers 12 residues. V was shortened by 5 bases and J by 7 bases, with 15 bases between the two germline ends. CDR1 GTSNPN and CDR2 SVGIG come from the germline V gene (reference sequence). The CDR3 bases are TGTGCCTGGGCGACCCGGAGGGGGGAGCAGTACTTC. This sequence encodes CAWATRRGEQYF.

This clone was counted ten times or more. The chain recombines TRBV20-1 with TRBJ1-3; D perhaps matches TRBD1 (5 bases). Trimming removed 2 bases from V and 4 bases from J, with 9 bases in between. Germline CDR1 is DFQATT and CDR2 is SNEGSKA (reference sequence). The CDR3 has 13 amino acids. CDR3 sequence reads: CSARQGSGNTIYF. The CDR3 bases are TGCAGTGCTAGACAGGGATCAGGAAACACCATATATTTT.

This clone has more than one count but fewer than ten. The junction departs from the called germline gene at one end, perhaps through a read error. The chain employs TRBV6-5 and TRBJ2-3; D unresolved. Per germline, CDR1 MNHEY and CDR2 SVGAGI. The CDR3 has 15 residues. The CDR3 here is CASSSRLVSTDTQYF. CDR3 DNA sequence: TGTGCCAGCAGTTCCCGGCTAGTGAGCACAGATACGCAGTATTTC.

This clone was seen at least ten times. The V call is TRBV11-1, the J call TRBJ1-1; D is unclear. Germline V lookup: CDR1 SGHAT, CDR2 FQDESV (reference sequence). Trimming took off 5 bases at V and 0 bases at J, with 13 bases between the two ends. CDR3 length: 15 amino acids. CDR3 nucleotides: TGTGCCAGCAGCCCCCTTAACGCGGTGAACACTGAAGCTTTCTTT. Translation gives CASSPLNAVNTEAFF. Full variable domain (missing parts from reference TRBV11-1 and TRBJ1-1): EAEVAQSPRYKITEKSQAVAFWCDPISGHATLYWYRQILGQGPELLVQFQDESVVDDSQLPKDRFSAERLKGVDSTLKIQPAELGDSAMYLCASSPLNAVNTEAFFGQGTRLTVV.

This clone was picked up one time. This chain connects TRBV12-3 or TRBV12-4 to TRBJ2-4; no definite D call. The V end lost 5 bases, the J end lost 4 bases, and 3 bases lay between the germline ends. The CDR3 is made up of 11 amino acids. As DNA, the CDR3 is TGTGCCAGCAGTCCTAAAAACATTCAGTACTTC. Its protein product is CASSPKNIQYF.

The chain links TRBV20-1 to TRBJ1-1; possibly TRBD1 for D (5 bases). Trimming took 3 bases from V and 3 from J, leaving 14 bases between them. The CDR3 is 14 residues long. Germline V gene data show CDR1 as DFQATT and CDR2 as SNEGSKA (reference sequence). The DNA of the CDR3 is TGCAGTGCTAGGTCGGGCAGGGCTCACACTGAAGCTTTCTTT. Translated: CSARSGRAHTEAFF.

The sample holds a few counts of this clone. This chain uses TRBV3-1 with TRBJ1-5; D unclear. CDR1 and CDR2 (germline): LGHDT, YNNKEL (reference sequence). The CDR3 runs 8 residues. V lost 8 bases and J 8 bases, leaving 1 base between the germline ends. For the CDR3, the DNA is TGTGCCAGCGAGCCCCAGCATTTT. Amino acid sequence: CASEPQHF. Variable domain in full (rest from reference TRBV3-1 and TRBJ1-5): DTAVSQTPKYLVTQMGNDKSIKCEQNLGHDTMYWYKQDSKKFLKIMFSYNNKELIINETVPNRFSPKSPDKAHLNLHINSLELGDSAVYFCASEPQHFGDGTRLSIL.

This clone was counted at least ten times. The chain uses TRBV7-2 and TRBJ2-1; 11 nucleotides match TRBD2. V gave up 5 bases and J gave up 4 bases; unmatched junction bases: 10. The CDR3 sequence is 17 residues long. Germline loops: CDR1 SGHTA, CDR2 FQGNSA. In DNA, the CDR3 is TGTGCCAGCAGCAAGGGAACTAGCGGGGGCTCTTACAATGAGCAGTTCTTC. This translates into CASSKGTSGGSYNEQFF.

This clone came up many times. A much larger clone differs from this one at a single base, so this may be a read error. The chain couples TRBV12-3 or TRBV12-4 to TRBJ1-6, with a tentative D call TRBD1 (5 bases). The CDR3 is 14 residues long. This CDR3 reads CASSRDSANSLLHF. CDR3 bases: TGTGCCAGCAGTCGCGACAGCGCAAATTCACTCCTCCACTTT.

The V gene is TRBV28, the J gene TRBJ2-5, with no clear D. This CDR3 region has 12 residues. The germline V gene encodes CDR1 MDHEN and CDR2 SYDVKM. Trimming shortened V by 9 bases and J by 5 bases, and 13 bases separated the two germline ends. DNA of the CDR3: TGTGCCAGAACTTTCCAAAGTGAGACCCAGTACTTC. Its translation is CARTFQSETQYF. The full variable domain, in which reference TRBV28 and TRBJ2-5 provide the parts outside the CDR3, is DVKVTQSSRYLVKRTGEKVFLECVQDMDHENMFWYRQDPGLGLRLIYFSYDVKMKEKGDIPEGYSVSREKKERFSLILESASTNQTSMYLCARTFQSETQYFGPGTRLLVL.

This rearrangement joins TRBV18 to TRBJ2-3, with D uncertain. The V gene's germline CDR1 is KGHSH and CDR2 LQKENI. The CDR3 sequence is 15 residues long. The ends were cut back, 2 bases at V and 6 bases at J, with 15 bases in the middle. The CDR3 protein is CASSPSPDFGDTQYF. The CDR3 nucleotides read TGTGCCAGCTCACCAAGTCCAGATTTCGGGGATACGCAGTATTTT. Full variable domain (missing parts from reference TRBV18 and TRBJ2-3): NAGVMQNPRHLVRRRGQEARLRCSPMKGHSHVYWYRQLPEEGLKFMVYLQKENIIDESGMPKERFSAEFPKEGPSILRIQQVVRGDSAAYFCASSPSPDFGDTQYFGPGTRLTVL.